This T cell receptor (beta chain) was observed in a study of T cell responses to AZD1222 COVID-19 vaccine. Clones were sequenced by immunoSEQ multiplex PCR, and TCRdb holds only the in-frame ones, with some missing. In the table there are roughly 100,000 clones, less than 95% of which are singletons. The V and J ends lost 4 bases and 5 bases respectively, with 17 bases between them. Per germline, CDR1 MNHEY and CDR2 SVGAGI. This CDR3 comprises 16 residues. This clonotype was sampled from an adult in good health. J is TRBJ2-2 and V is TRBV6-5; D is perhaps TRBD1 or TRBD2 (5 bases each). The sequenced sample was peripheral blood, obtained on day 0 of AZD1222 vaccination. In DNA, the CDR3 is TGTGCCAGCAGTTCGATCTTTGGGGACGCGACCGGGGAGCTGTTTTTT. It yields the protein CASSSIFGDATGELFF.